A single sample gave rise to the 24 T cell receptor beta chains below, sequenced in a study of cytomegalovirus exposure and HLA in healthy donors. PCR used 60 Vbeta primers and 13 Jbeta primers. Some clones are missing from TCRdb's copy, which holds only in-frame ones; the method was immunoSEQ multiplex PCR. Seen here are around 150,000 clones, approximately 78% observed once, and the top ten hold approximately 3%. The sample was PBMCs. These receptors were obtained from a woman aged 35 to 49 in good health and CMV-seronegative.

This chain uses TRBV7-2 with TRBJ2-4; D not resolved. With 3 bases removed from V and 15 bases from J, the gap between germline ends came to 15 bases. CDR1 and CDR2 (germline): SGHTA, FQGNSA. The CDR3 covers 12 residues. This CDR3 is CASSLRSGRGYF. The DNA for the CDR3 is TGTGCCAGCAGCTTGCGGTCTGGCAGAGGGTACTTC.

The chain couples TRBV2 to TRBJ2-5; weak D call: TRBD2 (5 bases). The CDR3 consists of 13 residues. Germline assignment: CDR1 SNHLY and CDR2 FYNNEI. V was shortened by 4 bases and J by 4 bases, with 10 bases between the two germline ends. As DNA, the CDR3 is TGTGCCAGCAGTGGGTCGGGGAGAGAGACCCAGTACTTC. Translated: CASSGSGRETQYF. Complete variable domain (other parts from reference TRBV2 and TRBJ2-5): EPEVTQTPSHQVTQMGQEVILRCVPISNHLYFYWYRQILGQKVEFLVSFYNNEISEKSEIFDDQFSVERPDGSNFTLKIRSTKLEDSAMYFCASSGSGRETQYFGPGTRLLVL.

The rearrangement joins TRBV29-1 to TRBJ2-7; 8 bases are shared with TRBD1. CDR3 length equals 11 residues. From germline, CDR1 is SQVTM and CDR2 ANQGSEA. J was trimmed by 3 bases and V by 6 bases; bases with no gene match: 1. The DNA of the CDR3 is TGCAGCGTCACAGGGGGCTACGAGCAGTACTTC. Protein product: CSVTGGYEQYF.

The chain uses TRBV4-1 and TRBJ2-5, with D uncertain. CDR1 and CDR2 from the germline V gene are MGHRA and YSYEKL. The CDR3 runs 14 residues. V lost 2 bases to trimming and J lost 1 base, with 8 bases between them. The CDR3 sequence is CASSQSHIQETQYF. The CDR3 coding sequence is TGCGCCAGCAGCCAATCACATATCCAAGAGACCCAGTACTTC.

The chain recombines TRBV5-4 with TRBJ2-2; D gene uncertain. The CDR3 length is 15 residues. Germline V gives CDR1 SGHNT, CDR2 YYREEE (reference sequence). V was clipped by 0 bases and J by 4 bases, with 10 bases between them. This CDR3 is CASSLGVLVTGELFF. The CDR3 bases are TGTGCCAGCAGCTTGGGGGTCCTAGTCACCGGGGAGCTGTTTTTT.

This rearrangement joins TRBV10-2 to TRBJ1-5; unclear D gene. There are 13 residues in the CDR3. Trimming took 1 base from V and 9 from J, leaving 10 bases between them. Per germline, CDR1 WSHSY and CDR2 SAAADI. DNA for the CDR3: TGCGCCAGCAGTGAGTATGTCCCCATGCCCCAGCATTTT. It translates to CASSEYVPMPQHF.

The V and J genes are TRBV2 and TRBJ2-1; TRBD2 aligns across 9 bases. Looked up from germline, CDR1 is SNHLY and CDR2 is FYNNEI. Trimming took 7 bases from V and 9 from J; bases not matched to a gene: 16. The CDR3 length is 16 residues. The CDR3 nucleotides are TGTGCCAGCAATGGGCGTAGGTCTAGCGGGGACGGTGAGCAGTTCTTC. Encoded protein: CASNGRRSSGDGEQFF.

The chain joins TRBV15 to TRBJ2-7; no reliable D call. CDR3 length: 13 amino acids. The V gene lost 0 bases and the J gene lost 4 bases, with 7 bases spanning the gap. Germline V CDR1 and CDR2: LNHNV, YYDKDF (reference sequence). The CDR3 sequence is CATSRDGKYEQYF. The CDR3, as DNA: TGTGCCACCAGCAGAGATGGCAAATACGAGCAGTACTTC.

The chain couples TRBV5-4 to TRBJ2-3; 12 positions agree with TRBD2. With 4 bases clipped from V and 7 bases from J, the junction kept 10 bases outside the gene matches. Germline loops: CDR1 SGHNT, CDR2 YYREEE (reference sequence). The CDR3 loop spans 16 amino acids. The CDR3 is CASSGPLAGGRNTQYF. CDR3 DNA sequence: TGTGCCAGCAGCGGGCCTCTAGCGGGGGGGCGAAATACGCAGTATTTT.

This clone was recorded a few times. The rearrangement joins TRBV2 to TRBJ2-1; D is unclear. The CDR3 runs 15 residues. From germline, CDR1 is SNHLY and CDR2 FYNNEI. V was trimmed by 6 bases and J by 3 bases, leaving 15 bases between them. The CDR3 spells CASRDTVSDYNEQFF. CDR3 bases: TGTGCCAGCAGAGACACAGTTAGTGACTACAATGAGCAGTTCTTC.

The chain is built from TRBV28 and TRBJ1-2, with 10 positions matching TRBD1. Germline CDR1 is MDHEN and CDR2 is SYDVKM. V was clipped by 3 bases and J by 5 bases; unmatched bases: 6. The CDR3 totals 15 residues. The CDR3 loop is CASSLSGTGAYGYTF. CDR3 nucleotide sequence: TGTGCCAGCAGTTTGAGCGGGACAGGGGCTTATGGCTACACCTTC.

The gene calls are TRBV2 and TRBJ1-2; D uncertain. The germline CDR1 and CDR2 sequences are SNHLY and FYNNEI. Trimming shortened V by 1 base and J by 6 bases, and 6 bases separated the two germline ends. The CDR3 sequence is 12 residues long. The CDR3 nucleotides are TGTGCCAGCAGTGAAGTCCGCGATGGCTACACCTTC. It is translated as CASSEVRDGYTF.

The rearrangement joins TRBV2 to TRBJ2-3; TRBD2 matches 12 bases. Germline CDR1 is SNHLY and CDR2 is FYNNEI. CDR3 length: 16 amino acids. Losses at the gene ends were 7 bases for V and 6 bases for J; bases not matched to a gene: 11. CDR3 DNA sequence: TGTGCCAGCACCCGATGGACTAGCGGGGTTTCGGATACGCAGTATTTT. Translated, it gives CASTRWTSGVSDTQYF.

This CDR3 is CASSYPGNTEAFF. The CDR3 DNA follows: TGTGCCAGCAGTTACCCCGGGAACACTGAAGCTTTCTTT. V and J are TRBV6-6 and TRBJ1-1; D is unclear. Deletions cut 2 bases from V and 1 base from J, with 5 bases between. Germline CDR1 MNHNY, CDR2 SVGAGI (reference sequence). The CDR3 loop spans 13 amino acids.

With respect to this clone: This specimen includes other DNA sequences encoding the same CDR3. This chain uses TRBV5-1 with TRBJ1-1, with D unclear. Trimming removed 0 bases from V and 2 bases from J, with 8 bases in between. This CDR3 is built from 14 residues. The V gene's germline CDR1 is SGHRS and CDR2 YFSETQ. CDR3 loop: CASSLVAGNTEAFF. In DNA, the CDR3 is TGCGCCAGCAGCTTGGTGGCAGGAAACACTGAAGCTTTCTTT.

The chain employs TRBV7-2 and TRBJ2-1, with D uncertain. Germline lookup yields CDR1 SGHTA and CDR2 FQGNSA. The CDR3 contains 12 residues. Trimming pared 5 bases from V and 3 bases from J, leaving 5 bases between. The CDR3 reads CASSQDYNEQFF. CDR3 nucleotide sequence: TGTGCCAGCAGCCAGGACTACAATGAGCAGTTCTTC.

V usage is TRBV9 and J usage is TRBJ1-6; TRBD1 aligns across 8 bases. Germline CDR1 SGDLS, CDR2 YYNGEE. The ends lost 4 bases at V and 2 bases at J; junction bases unmatched: 2. The CDR3 runs 15 residues. The CDR3 here is CASSMDRAYNSPLHF. The DNA for the CDR3 is TGTGCCAGCAGCATGGACAGGGCCTATAATTCACCCCTCCACTTT.

This clone appeared once. The chain joins TRBV18 to TRBJ2-5; 13 bases fit TRBD2. The V gene end was trimmed by 4 bases and the J gene end by 6 bases; junction bases not matched to a gene: 8. The germline V gene encodes CDR1 KGHSH and CDR2 LQKENI. This CDR3 contains 16 residues. This CDR3 is CASSLQGLAGSQTQYF. CDR3 sequence (DNA): TGTGCCAGCTCACTCCAGGGACTAGCGGGATCGCAGACCCAGTACTTC.

The genes are TRBV7-6 and TRBJ2-2, with 10 nucleotides matching TRBD1. The CDR3 runs to 15 residues. From germline, CDR1 is SGHVS and CDR2 FNYEAQ. Unmatched junction bases numbered 3, after V lost 4 bases and J lost 4 bases. The CDR3 DNA follows: TGTGCCAGCAGCTCGCGGGACAGGGGCACCGGGGAGCTGTTTTTT. It encodes CASSSRDRGTGELFF.

The J gene is TRBJ2-3, the V gene TRBV4-2; D is possibly TRBD2 (5 bases). Germline CDR1 LGHNA, CDR2 YNFKEQ. Trimming removed 0 bases from V and 10 bases from J, with 17 bases in between. The CDR3 consists of 15 residues. CDR3 protein: CASSQDMGSYSAQYF. CDR3 coding DNA: TGTGCCAGCAGCCAAGATATGGGGAGCTACAGTGCGCAGTATTTT.

The chain combines TRBV5-1 with TRBJ2-2, with 11 bases identical to TRBD1. V was pared by 0 bases and J by 5 bases, with 6 bases of the junction left unmatched. The V gene's germline CDR1 is SGHRS and CDR2 YFSETQ. The CDR3 is made up of 17 amino acids. CDR3 amino acids: CASSLGGQGATTGELFF. The CDR3 nucleotides read TGCGCCAGCAGCTTGGGTGGACAGGGGGCGACAACCGGGGAGCTGTTTTTT.

Written as DNA, the CDR3 is TGTGCCAGCAGTTCCGGACTAGCAGACGAGCAGTACTTC. Residues: CASSSGLADEQYF. The chain recombines TRBV6-5 with TRBJ2-7; TRBD2 agrees at 8 bases. This CDR3 region has 13 residues. CDR1 and CDR2 (germline): MNHEY, SVGAGI. J gave up 5 bases and V 4 bases, and 4 bases lay outside the gene matches.

CDR3 protein: CASSLLVAGASYEQYF. As DNA, the CDR3 is TGTGCCAGCAGCTTGTTGGTAGCGGGGGCCTCCTACGAGCAGTACTTC. J is TRBJ2-7 and V is TRBV5-8, with 9 bases matching TRBD2. With 1 base clipped from V and 0 bases from J, the junction kept 5 bases outside the gene matches. CDR1 and CDR2 from the germline V gene are SGHTS and YDEGEE. There are 16 residues in the CDR3.

Notes on this clone: A single base separates this from a much larger clone, so it may be a read error. This chain links TRBV25-1 with TRBJ1-4, with D uncertain. The V gene lost 2 bases and the J gene lost 0 bases, with 4 bases spanning the gap. Germline CDR1 reads MGHDK; CDR2 reads SYGVNS. The CDR3 consists of 14 residues. CDR3 nucleotide sequence: TGTGCCAGCAGTGAAGGGCCAACTAATGAAAAACTGTTTTTT. Amino acid sequence: CASSEGPTNEKLFF.